This record looks at one T cell receptor beta chain sequence and its context. The antigen is not known. These data belong to a study of cytomegalovirus exposure and HLA in healthy donors. The junction had 8 bases not matched to a gene; V was cut back by 5 bases and J by 3 bases. The CDR3 is 15 amino acids. Germline V gene sequence: CDR1 SGHNT, CDR2 YENEEA. General study points: Most of the TCR beta V segments (in an earlier analysis) were productive either about 87% or about 30% of the time.

The PCR contained 60 Vbeta and 13 Jbeta primers. Data came from immunoSEQ multiplex PCR; TCRdb stores just in-frame clones and leaves some out. The table has more than 150,000 clones, approximately 84% seen once. The sequence was obtained from a woman aged 45-59 years in good health and CMV-seropositive. The sample taken for sequencing was PBMCs. The chain is built from TRBV11-3 and TRBJ2-3; 7 positions agree with TRBD2. CDR3 in amino acids: CASSPGGGRTDTQYF. In nucleotides, the CDR3 is TGTGCCAGCAGCCCTGGGGGGGGAAGGACAGATACGCAGTATTTT. The full variable domain, rest sourced from reference TRBV11-3 and TRBJ2-3, is EAGVVQSPRYKIIEKKQPVAFWCNPISGHNTLYWYLQNLGQGPELLIRYENEEAVDDSQLPKDRFSAERLKGVDSTLKIQPAELGDSAVYLCASSPGGGRTDTQYFGPGTRLTVL.